These T cell receptor beta chains were read from a single sample in a study of T-cell memory formation after mild COVID-19. TCRdb processed the 5' RACE reads anew with MiXCR; each CDR3 protein has one entry. This table has tens of thousands of distinct CDR3 sequences, around 25% appearing once. The sequenced sample consisted of PBMCs or a T cell subset sorted from them (not recorded which). The receptor source for this set is a man aged 18 to 29 who had mild COVID-19 (a few samples of this study predate the infection). Cell type and time point are not known. Each CDR3 is given with its conserved first and last residue. Fields, in order: J gene, V gene, CDR3 protein.

j_call: TRBJ1-2
v_call: TRBV12-3/TRBV12-4
cdr3_aa: CASRPGGYYGYTF

j_call: TRBJ2-1
v_call: TRBV20-1
cdr3_aa: CSARVTVTYNEQFF

j_call: TRBJ1-1
v_call: TRBV6-2/TRBV6-3
cdr3_aa: CATGVSTEAFF

j_call: TRBJ2-7
v_call: TRBV5-1
cdr3_aa: CASSLEGSLHYEQYF

j_call: TRBJ1-2
v_call: TRBV6-2/TRBV6-3
cdr3_aa: CASSRNRDREGNGYTF

j_call: TRBJ2-7
v_call: TRBV6-2/TRBV6-3
cdr3_aa: CASSWAGTVPYEQYF

j_call: TRBJ2-5
v_call: TRBV12-3/TRBV12-4
cdr3_aa: CASSFAPGQGARETQYF

j_call: TRBJ1-1
v_call: TRBV29-1
cdr3_aa: CSVSQGLSTEAFF

j_call: TRBJ1-1
v_call: TRBV27
cdr3_aa: CASSQSSLGATEAFF

j_call: TRBJ2-5
v_call: TRBV5-6
cdr3_aa: CASSLPGQVGPQYF

j_call: TRBJ2-2
v_call: TRBV24-1
cdr3_aa: CATRVFGRRVTGELFF

j_call: TRBJ2-1
v_call: TRBV29-1
cdr3_aa: CSLRLAGNNEQFF

j_call: TRBJ2-2
v_call: TRBV5-6
cdr3_aa: CASSSTYWTENTGELFF

j_call: TRBJ1-3
v_call: TRBV6-5
cdr3_aa: CASSYSFGATGNTIYF

j_call: TRBJ2-1
v_call: TRBV20-1
cdr3_aa: CSARVRRLAGGYNEQFF

j_call: TRBJ2-5
v_call: TRBV14
cdr3_aa: CASSHRTSGGAAETQYF

j_call: TRBJ2-7
v_call: TRBV9
cdr3_aa: CASSVGGTTYEQYF

j_call: TRBJ1-1
v_call: TRBV12-3/TRBV12-4
cdr3_aa: CASSRQGRYTEAFF

j_call: TRBJ1-5
v_call: TRBV5-6
cdr3_aa: CASSIGTGGRGGNQPQHF

j_call: TRBJ1-1
v_call: TRBV7-9
cdr3_aa: CASSSGWVTNTEAFF

j_call: TRBJ2-3
v_call: TRBV7-9
cdr3_aa: CASSSSGTSGPTDTQYF

j_call: TRBJ2-1
v_call: TRBV19
cdr3_aa: CASTPGQGGNEQFF

j_call: TRBJ1-1
v_call: TRBV7-9
cdr3_aa: CASSEARGLSTEAFF

j_call: TRBJ1-1
v_call: TRBV27
cdr3_aa: CASSLQPFTATEAFF

j_call: TRBJ1-5
v_call: TRBV6-2/TRBV6-3
cdr3_aa: CASSPGQGPSNQPQHF

j_call: TRBJ1-3
v_call: TRBV6-5
cdr3_aa: CASSYGQGNTIYF

j_call: TRBJ2-2
v_call: TRBV7-7
cdr3_aa: CASTYAPSGGETPGSCFF

j_call: TRBJ2-1
v_call: TRBV21-1
cdr3_aa: CASSTSPAGEEQFF

j_call: TRBJ1-2
v_call: TRBV6-5
cdr3_aa: CASSYGRYGYTF

j_call: TRBJ2-3
v_call: TRBV4-1
cdr3_aa: CASSPRTGAHRDTQYF

j_call: TRBJ2-1
v_call: TRBV29-1
cdr3_aa: CSGVYNEQFF

j_call: TRBJ1-1
v_call: TRBV20-1
cdr3_aa: CSARDLDRGLKGTEAFF